This T cell receptor beta chain is from a study of blood T cell repertoires in COVID-19. Study context: Sources were T cells, B-cell-depleted T cells, or PBMCs; the material itself was cDNA or gDNA.

The germline gives CDR1 SNHLY, CDR2 FYNNEI. Trimming took 3 bases from V and 7 from J; bases not matched to a gene: 3. The CDR3 totals 14 residues. The assay was immunoSEQ multiplex PCR, and TCRdb's table has in-frame clones only and misses some. Here the sample spans 250,000 to 300,000 clones, 75% to 90% being singletons. Seattle-derived patients entered the study during active infection and were followed longitudinally. The chain recombines TRBV2 with TRBJ1-2; 12 bases line up with TRBD1. Source material: peripheral blood. The TCR sequence derives from a woman in her seventies with COVID-19, enrolled during active disease. The CDR3 sequence is CASSDRDRGLGYTF. The CDR3 nucleotides are TGTGCCAGCAGTGATAGGGACAGGGGGCTTGGCTACACCTTC.